This TCR beta chain stems from a study of a mutant IDH1 vaccine in newly diagnosed glioma. Generated by immunoSEQ multiplex PCR, the TCRdb table keeps only in-frame clones and is missing some. There are tens of thousands of clones in the sample; approximately 80% occur only once, and about 5.6% lies in the top ten. This clone showed up just a few times. Its matching antigen is unknown. Study-wide results and caveats: Evidence of vaccine-induced immune responses was documented in around 93% of patients. Pseudoprogression seemed unlinked to shifts in top peripheral T cell clonotypes.

Time point in this sample: baseline, week 1 (first vaccination visit). Treatment described: pre-vaccination baseline after standard-of-care therapy. V lost 0 bases and J 1 base, leaving 6 bases between the germline ends. CDR3 length: 14 amino acids. In germline, CDR1 is MGHRA, CDR2 YSYEKL. Sample: PBMCs, taken from a glioma patient treated with radiotherapy, temozolomide or both. The V call is TRBV4-1, the J call TRBJ1-1; no clear D gene. The sequence came from a man aged 35-49 years with glioma. Some clones in this sample may be carry-over from other donors' samples. The CDR3 DNA reads TGCGCCAGCAGCCAAGATGTAGGGAACACTGAAGCTTTCTTT. It encodes CASSQDVGNTEAFF.